The entry below gives a single T cell receptor beta chain sequence along with its context. Its antigen is not known. This CDR3 has 15 amino acids. V gave up 1 base and J gave up 4 bases, with 13 bases separating them. In germline, CDR1 is LGHDT, CDR2 YNNKEL (reference sequence). One entry per CDR3 protein results from TCRdb running MiXCR on the 5' RACE reads. This sample has about 440,000 distinct CDR3 sequences, with around 20% found just once. The data are from a study of T-cell memory formation after mild COVID-19. Study-level points and caveats: Certain responding clones were present in pre-infection memory, suggesting participation of cross-reactive memory.

The source is an adult woman who had mild COVID-19 (a few samples of this study predate the infection). Cell type and time point are not known. The rearrangement uses TRBV3-1 and TRBJ1-1, with D hard to call. The sequencing input was PBMCs or a T cell subset sorted from them (not recorded which). The CDR3 DNA sequence: TGTGCCAGCAGCCAAGTGTCCGGGGTGGGCACTGAAGCTTTCTTT. This codes for CASSQVSGVGTEAFF.